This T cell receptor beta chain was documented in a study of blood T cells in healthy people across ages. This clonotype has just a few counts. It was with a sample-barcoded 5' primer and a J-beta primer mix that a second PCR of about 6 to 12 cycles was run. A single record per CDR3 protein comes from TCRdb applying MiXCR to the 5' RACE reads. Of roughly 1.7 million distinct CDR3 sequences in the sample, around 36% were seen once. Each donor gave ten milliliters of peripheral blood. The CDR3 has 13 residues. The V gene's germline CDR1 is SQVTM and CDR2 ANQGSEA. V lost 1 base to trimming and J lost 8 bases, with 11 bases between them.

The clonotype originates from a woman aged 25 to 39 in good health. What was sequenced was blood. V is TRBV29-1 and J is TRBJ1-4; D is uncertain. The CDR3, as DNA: TGCAGCGTTGAAGCAAGGGATGACGAAAAACTGTTTTTT. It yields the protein CSVEARDDEKLFF. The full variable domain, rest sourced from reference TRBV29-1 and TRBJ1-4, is SAVISQKPSRDICQRGTSLTIQCQVDSQVTMMFWYRQQPGQSLTLIATANQGSEATYESGFVIDKFPISRPNLTFSTLTVSNMSPEDSSIYLCSVEARDDEKLFFGSGTQLSVL.